Listed below are T cell receptor beta chains from one sample, sequenced in a study of spatial heterogeneity in lung cancer. TCRdb ran MiXCR on the 5' RACE reads and lists one entry per CDR3 protein. The sample records about 9,400 distinct CDR3 sequences, 6% to 7% being singletons. The sample here was lung tumor tissue, taken at surgery. The source of these receptors is a male donor with early-stage non-small cell lung cancer. Each CDR3 is given with its conserved first and last residue. The D gene is left open where the match is weak. Clone size is not always given. Where it is, it says once, few, many or a class for expanded clones.

>few|-|14|TRBV28|TRBJ2-7
CASHPRYSSYEQYF
TGTGCCAGCCATCCCCGATATAGCTCCTACGAGCAGTACTTC
>many|-|15|TRBV7-8|TRBJ1-2
CASSQTRIPNYGYTF
TGTGCCAGCAGCCAAACCAGGATCCCGAACTATGGCTACACCTTC
>few|TRBD1|17|TRBV5-1|TRBJ1-6
CASSSGQGGSYNSPLHF
TGCGCCAGCAGTTCCGGACAGGGAGGGTCCTATAATTCACCCCTCCACTTT
>-|TRBD2|16|TRBV11-3|TRBJ2-3
CASSLVPGGHTDTQYF
TGTGCCAGCAGCTTAGTCCCGGGGGGTCACACAGATACGCAGTATTTT
>many|TRBD2|20|TRBV9|TRBJ2-1
CASSLSGVAGGQSSYNEQFF
TGTGCCAGCAGCCTCAGCGGGGTAGCGGGAGGTCAGAGCTCCTACAATGAGCAGTTCTTC
>many|-|12|TRBV25-1|TRBJ2-5
CASSEGGETQYF
TGTGCCAGCAGTGAAGGCGGGGAGACCCAGTACTTC
>many|TRBD1|14|TRBV6-5|TRBJ1-2
CASSPGTVTYGYTF
TGTGCCAGCAGTCCCGGGACAGTGACCTATGGCTACACCTTC
>many|-|13|TRBV5-1|TRBJ1-1
CASTLRRNTEAFF
TGCGCCAGCACCCTCAGGCGAAACACTGAAGCTTTCTTT
>many|TRBD1|13|TRBV20-1|TRBJ2-1
CSAPGQGSNEQFF
TGCAGTGCTCCCGGACAGGGGAGCAATGAGCAGTTCTTC
>many|-|12|TRBV18|TRBJ1-1
CASSPDDGEAFF
TGTGCCAGCTCCCCGGACGATGGTGAAGCTTTCTTT
>many|TRBD1|14|TRBV28|TRBJ2-1
CASSSRDRAYEQFF
TGTGCCAGCAGTTCCCGGGACAGGGCCTATGAGCAGTTCTTC
>medium-sized|-|13|TRBV10-3|TRBJ2-5
CAISEDGERAQYF
TGTGCCATCAGTGAAGACGGGGAGAGGGCCCAGTACTTC
>medium-sized|-|12|TRBV29-1|TRBJ2-6
CSVRSGANVLTF
TGCAGCGTTCGCTCTGGGGCCAACGTCCTGACTTTC
>many|TRBD1|14|TRBV20-1|TRBJ1-1
CSADSGTGTKKAFF
TGCAGTGCTGACTCCGGGACAGGGACTAAGAAAGCTTTCTTT
>many|TRBD1|14|TRBV25-1|TRBJ1-1
CASSESRTGAEAFF
TGTGCCAGCAGTGAATCTCGGACAGGGGCTGAAGCTTTCTTT
>many|TRBD1|15|TRBV19|TRBJ2-5
CASSYRGDSQETQYF
TGTGCCAGTAGTTACAGGGGCGACTCCCAAGAGACCCAGTACTTC
>many|-|13|TRBV7-7|TRBJ2-5
CASSLASPGTQYF
TGTGCCAGCAGCTTAGCAAGTCCGGGGACCCAGTACTTC
>many|-|15|TRBV6-6|TRBJ1-1
CASSSDPDKNTEAFF
TGTGCCAGCAGTTCAGATCCAGATAAGAACACTGAAGCTTTCTTT
>many|-|12|TRBV13|TRBJ1-1
CASSLRNTEAFF
TGTGCCAGCAGCTTAAGGAACACTGAAGCTTTCTTT
>medium-sized|-|14|TRBV7-3|TRBJ2-1
CASSLHLDGGEQFF
TGTGCCAGCAGCTTACACCTAGACGGGGGTGAGCAGTTCTTC
>many|TRBD1|14|TRBV12-3/TRBV12-4|TRBJ2-4
CASSPDRGKNIQYF
TGTGCCAGCAGTCCGGACAGGGGAAAAAACATTCAGTACTTC
>many|-|16|TRBV28|TRBJ2-6
CASLPGHFSGANVLTF
TGTGCCAGCCTTCCTGGACACTTCTCTGGGGCCAACGTCCTGACTTTC
>many|-|13|TRBV27|TRBJ2-1
CASRSLLYNEQFF
TGTGCCAGCAGAAGCCTCCTCTACAATGAGCAGTTCTTC
>many|TRBD2|18|TRBV27|TRBJ2-3
CASSLRGTSGVGADTQYF
TGTGCCAGCAGTTTAAGGGGGACTAGCGGGGTAGGTGCAGATACGCAGTATTTT
>-|-|14|TRBV20-1|TRBJ2-7
CSAIRPASSYEQYF
TGCAGTGCTATCCGTCCGGCCTCCTCCTACGAGCAGTACTTC
>-|-|13|TRBV11-2|TRBJ2-1
CASSLVGPYEQFF
TGTGCCAGCAGCTTAGTAGGTCCCTATGAGCAGTTCTTC
>many|-|19|TRBV6-1|TRBJ1-1
CASSEASKVGGGMNTEAFF
TGTGCCAGCAGTGAAGCGAGTAAAGTTGGAGGGGGGATGAACACTGAAGCTTTCTTT
>medium-sized|TRBD2|15|TRBV9|TRBJ2-5
CASSVDLAGRKTQYF
TGTGCCAGCAGCGTGGATCTAGCGGGACGGAAGACCCAGTACTTC
>many|-|14|TRBV12-3/TRBV12-4|TRBJ1-3
CASSYMVLGNTIYF
TGTGCCAGCAGTTACATGGTCCTGGGAAACACCATATATTTT
>many|-|12|TRBV11-3|TRBJ2-2
CASSTYTGELFF
TGTGCCAGCAGCACGTACACCGGGGAGCTGTTTTTT
>many|-|13|TRBV2|TRBJ1-5
CASSATESQPQHF
TGTGCCAGCAGTGCGACAGAGAGTCAGCCCCAGCATTTT
>many|-|13|TRBV6-6|TRBJ1-5
CEYPGLSNQPQHF
TGTGAATATCCGGGTCTTAGCAATCAGCCCCAGCATTTT
>many|TRBD2|15|TRBV20-1|TRBJ2-7
CSARDRLAGVGEQYF
TGCAGTGCTAGAGATCGACTAGCGGGAGTGGGGGAGCAGTACTTC
>many|-|19|TRBV4-2|TRBJ2-1
CASSQVAVYWQPRGNEQFF
TGTGCCAGCAGCCAAGTCGCCGTTTATTGGCAGCCCCGGGGCAATGAGCAGTTCTTC
>many|-|11|TRBV28|TRBJ1-1
CASSGNTEAFF
TGTGCCAGCAGTGGAAACACTGAAGCTTTCTTT
>medium-sized|-|14|TRBV6-5|TRBJ2-2
CASTGRGNTGELFF
TGTGCCAGCACGGGCCGGGGGAACACCGGGGAGCTGTTTTTT
>many|-|15|TRBV6-6|TRBJ1-1
CASIIRGEGNTEAFF
TGTGCCAGCATTATCAGGGGAGAGGGGAACACTGAAGCTTTCTTT
>-|-|17|TRBV4-2|TRBJ1-1
CASSQDALGAATYEAFF
TGTGCCAGCAGCCAAGATGCTTTAGGGGCGGCCACCTATGAAGCTTTCTTT
>many|-|13|TRBV2|TRBJ2-3
CASRGLPTDTQYF
TGTGCCAGCAGAGGGTTACCCACAGATACGCAGTATTTT
>many|TRBD2|16|TRBV20-1|TRBJ2-3
CSASGRPSGRTDTQYF
TGCAGTGCTAGCGGCCGTCCTAGCGGGAGGACAGATACGCAGTATTTT
>many|-|15|TRBV5-1|TRBJ1-4
CASSYSSATNEKLFF
TGCGCCAGCAGCTACAGCTCTGCAACTAATGAAAAACTGTTTTTT
>many|-|13|TRBV9|TRBJ1-1
CASRWLENTEAFF
TGTGCCAGCAGGTGGTTAGAGAACACTGAAGCTTTCTTT
>many|TRBD1|18|TRBV3-1|TRBJ1-4
CASPVQGAFLPENEKLFF
TGTGCCAGCCCCGTCCAGGGGGCGTTTTTACCCGAGAATGAAAAACTGTTTTTT
>many|-|13|TRBV7-6|TRBJ1-2
CASSLSVDFGYTF
TGTGCCAGCAGTTTAAGTGTGGACTTTGGCTACACCTTC
>medium-sized|TRBD1|14|TRBV27|TRBJ2-7
CASSLTGQGYEQYF
TGTGCCAGCAGTTTAACGGGACAGGGCTACGAGCAGTACTTC
>many|-|12|TRBV20-1|TRBJ1-1
CSAAQGEREAFF
TGCAGTGCGGCGCAGGGAGAGAGGGAAGCTTTCTTT
>few|TRBD2|15|TRBV20-1|TRBJ2-1
CSAPGLAGDYNEQFF
TGCAGTGCTCCGGGACTAGCGGGAGACTACAATGAGCAGTTCTTC
>-|TRBD1|14|TRBV27|TRBJ1-5
CASSPGTGGQPQHF
TGTGCCAGCAGCCCCGGGACAGGGGGCCAGCCCCAGCATTTT
>many|-|16|TRBV9|TRBJ1-3
CASSVDTAGSGNTIYF
TGTGCCAGCAGCGTGGACACTGCCGGCTCTGGAAACACCATATATTTT